This entry features one T cell receptor beta chain sequence. Antigen: not known. This specimen belongs to a study of cytomegalovirus exposure and HLA in healthy donors. General observations from the study: The tendency of first-cohort TCR clusters to co-occur in the 90 to 150 validation repertoires was the finding of a later analysis. Overall, approximately 180 TCR beta chains were annotated as cytomegalovirus-associated.

Method: immunoSEQ multiplex PCR; TCRdb's copy keeps in-frame clones and lacks some. The sample gives about 160,000 clones, around 89% of which show up once; under 3% is in the top ten. Among the 120 or so subjects of the validation cohort, separate from the roughly 600-subject first cohort, were the donors. Germline assignment: CDR1 SGHNT and CDR2 YYREEE (reference sequence). The CDR3 loop spans 15 amino acids. J was trimmed by 1 base and V by 1 base; bases with no gene match: 2. The sequence derives from a man aged 18 to 30 in good health and CMV-seronegative. The V gene is TRBV5-4, the J gene TRBJ2-3; 8 bases are a match to TRBD1. Input material: PBMCs. The CDR3 protein is CASSLSGQGTDTQYF. In DNA, the CDR3 is TGTGCCAGCAGCTTGTCGGGACAGGGCACAGATACGCAGTATTTT. The whole variable domain, remainder taken from reference TRBV5-4 and TRBJ2-3, is ETGVTQSPTHLIKTRGQQVTLRCSSQSGHNTVSWYQQALGQGPQFIFQYYREEENGRGNFPPRFSGLQFPNYSSELNVNALELDDSALYLCASSLSGQGTDTQYFGPGTRLTVL.